This record covers a single T cell receptor (beta chain). Its antigen remains unidentified. The source of the sample is a study of graft-versus-host responses after intestinal transplantation. Study-wide background: Multivisceral, liver-intestinal, or isolated intestinal grafts went to recipients.

Libraries were prepared by immunoSEQ multiplex PCR; TCRdb keeps only in-frame clonotypes and omits some of them. The sample holds about 130,000 clones, 80% to 95% seen once. Deletions cut 4 bases from V and 4 bases from J, with 10 bases between. Germline V CDR1 and CDR2: MGHDK, SYGVNS. The CDR3 loop spans 13 amino acids. The specimen was unstimulated CD4+ T cells sorted from spleen or lymph node cells, collected before intestinal transplant. V gene TRBV25-1 combines with J gene TRBJ1-1, with D possibly being TRBD1 (6 bases). The receptor's source is a human donor who received an intestinal transplant. CDR3 nucleotide sequence: TGTGCCAGCAGTGCAGGAGGGGGCACTGAAGCTTTCTTT. Translated: CASSAGGGTEAFF.